Shown below are 15 T cell receptor beta chains from a single sample sequenced in a study of cytomegalovirus exposure and HLA in healthy donors. Amplification used 60 Vbeta primers and 13 Jbeta primers. Method: immunoSEQ multiplex PCR; TCRdb's copy keeps in-frame clones and lacks some. The profile shows around 120,000 clones, approximately 84% of them singletons. Sequenced: PBMCs. The receptors derive from a woman in her 40s in good health and CMV-seronegative.

This chain connects TRBV5-6 to TRBJ1-1, with a tentative D call TRBD1 (6 bases). Germline CDR1 reads SGHDT; CDR2 reads YYEEEE. Trimming pared 3 bases from V and 1 base from J, leaving 16 bases between. This CDR3 contains 16 residues. CDR3 sequence reads: CASSSLARGANTEAFF. The CDR3 DNA is TGTGCCAGCAGCTCCCTGGCCCGGGGGGCGAACACTGAAGCTTTCTTT.

V gene TRBV15 combines with J gene TRBJ1-5; 8 bases map to TRBD1. The V gene end was trimmed by 1 base and the J gene end by 0 bases; junction bases not matched to a gene: 2. Germline CDR1 LNHNV, CDR2 YYDKDF (reference sequence). The CDR3 has 16 residues. CDR3 bases: TGTGCCACCAGCAGAGCGACAGGGGTTAGCAATCAGCCCCAGCATTTT. This encodes CATSRATGVSNQPQHF.

The chain combines TRBV10-3 with TRBJ2-1; 7 positions agree with TRBD2. The germline V gene encodes CDR1 ENHRY and CDR2 SYGVKD. V shed 2 bases and J 1 base; nucleotides not matched to a gene: 8. This CDR3 spans 17 amino acids. CDR3 region: CAISELLAGLSYNEQFF. The CDR3 DNA reads as TGTGCCATCAGTGAGCTTTTAGCGGGCCTGTCCTACAATGAGCAGTTCTTC.

CDR3 bases: TGTGCCAGCAGCCAAGTGGTTGTGGGCCGGGGGGGACAGATACCCTACGAGCAGTACTTC. It yields the protein CASSQVVVGRGGQIPYEQYF. V usage is TRBV14 and J usage is TRBJ2-7; weak D call: TRBD2 (8 bases). This CDR3 region has 20 residues. Per the germline V gene, CDR1 is SGHDN and CDR2 is FVKESK. V was clipped by 1 base and J by 2 bases, with 27 bases between them.

This clone was counted a single time. This rearrangement joins TRBV27 to TRBJ1-3, with TRBD1 identical over 9 bases. The V and J ends lost 1 base and 6 bases, in that order; junction bases with no gene match: 7. Germline-derived CDR1 and CDR2 are MNHEY and SMNVEV (reference sequence). This CDR3 comprises 16 residues. This chain's CDR3 is CASSLWEDRGLNTIYF. In DNA, the CDR3 is TGTGCCAGCAGTTTATGGGAGGACAGGGGTCTAAACACCATATATTTT.

V usage is TRBV29-1 and J usage is TRBJ2-7, with D tentatively TRBD2 (5 bases). The CDR3 length is 11 residues. Germline assignment: CDR1 SQVTM and CDR2 ANQGSEA. Trimming cost V 3 bases and J 5 bases, with 8 bases left between them. CDR3 nucleotide sequence: TGCAGCGTTGATTGGAGGAACGAGCAGTACTTC. This sequence encodes CSVDWRNEQYF.

This clone occurred a few times. V gene TRBV19 combines with J gene TRBJ1-2; D gene uncertain. CDR1 LNHDA and CDR2 SQIVND come from the germline V gene (reference sequence). V dropped 6 bases and J dropped 4 bases, with 12 bases sitting between them. The CDR3 is 13 residues long. The CDR3 protein is CASRPGGLYGYTF. The CDR3, as DNA: TGTGCCAGTAGGCCGGGCGGGCTCTATGGCTACACCTTC. The full variable domain, its missing parts supplied by reference TRBV19 and TRBJ1-2, is DGGITQSPKYLFRKEGQNVTLSCEQNLNHDAMYWYRQDPGQGLRLIYYSQIVNDFQKGDIAEGYSVSREKKESFPLTVTSAQKNPTAFYLCASRPGGLYGYTFGSGTRLTVV.

This chain joins TRBV28 and TRBJ2-5; 7 bases are a match to TRBD2. The better agreement between TRBJ2-7 and the DNA end casts doubt on the J call. This CDR3 is built from 15 residues. Germline values: CDR1 MDHEN, CDR2 SYDVKM. In DNA form, the CDR3 reads TGTGCCAGCAGGCCGCTAGCGGCACGGGGGTACGAGCAGTACTTC. Its protein is CASRPLAARGYEQYF.

J is TRBJ1-1 and V is TRBV10-3; a possible D gene is TRBD1 (6 bases). Deletions cut 10 bases from V and 1 base from J, with 13 bases between. Germline assignment: CDR1 ENHRY and CDR2 SYGVKD. The CDR3 length is 13 residues. This CDR3 is CATRQDPNTEAFF. Here the CDR3 DNA reads TGTGCCACCAGACAGGACCCGAACACTGAAGCTTTCTTT.

This clone was observed once. The genes are TRBV5-1 and TRBJ2-7, with D possibly matching TRBD2 (6 bases). V was shortened by 0 bases and J by 7 bases, with 8 bases between the two germline ends. Germline assignment: CDR1 SGHRS and CDR2 YFSETQ. This CDR3 comprises 12 residues. CDR3 nucleotide sequence: TGCGCCAGCAGCTTGGGGGGGAGGGAGCAGTACTTC. Its protein product is CASSLGGREQYF.

The CDR3 nucleotides are TGTGCCAGCAGCGAGGACAGGACCACTGAAGCTTTCTTT. This encodes CASSEDRTTEAFF. V and J are TRBV6-5 and TRBJ1-1; 7 nucleotides align to TRBD1. The V and J ends lost 6 bases and 4 bases, in that order; junction bases with no gene match: 5. CDR1 and CDR2 from the germline V gene are MNHEY and SVGAGI. This CDR3 spans 13 amino acids.

The chain is built from TRBV7-3 and TRBJ2-1, with 10 bases lining up with TRBD2. The CDR3 consists of 15 residues. J lost 8 bases, V lost 5 bases, and 9 bases had no gene match. Germline CDR1 is SGHTA and CDR2 is FQGTGA. CDR3 nucleotide sequence: TGTGCCAGCAGCAATAGCGGGAGGCCAGGGGATGAGCAGTTCTTC. This gives the protein CASSNSGRPGDEQFF. Full variable domain (remainder filled in from reference TRBV7-3 and TRBJ2-1): GAGVSQTPSNKVTEKGKYVELRCDPISGHTALYWYRQSLGQGPEFLIYFQGTGAADDSGLPNDRFFAVRPEGSVSTLKIQRTERGDSAVYLCASSNSGRPGDEQFFGPGTRLTVL.

V gene TRBV27 combines with J gene TRBJ2-2, with 14 bases that match TRBD2. Trimming cost V 6 bases and J 1 base; bases outside gene matches: 4. Germline V gives CDR1 MNHEY, CDR2 SMNVEV (reference sequence). The CDR3 runs 17 residues. The CDR3 DNA follows: TGTGCCAGCAGGGGACTAGCGGGAGTTGGGAACACCGGGGAGCTGTTTTTT. Encoded protein: CASRGLAGVGNTGELFF.

V is TRBV9 and J is TRBJ2-2, with D tentatively TRBD1 (6 bases). The CDR3 is made up of 15 amino acids. Trimming removed 4 bases from V and 7 bases from J, with 17 bases in between. Germline CDR1 reads SGDLS; CDR2 reads YYNGEE. The chain's CDR3 is CASSLTTGSGGELFF. The CDR3 DNA reads as TGTGCCAGCAGCCTCACTACAGGGTCGGGCGGGGAGCTGTTTTTT.

The gene calls are TRBV5-1 and TRBJ1-2; TRBD1 matches at 7 bases. The length of the CDR3 is 15 residues. The germline V gene encodes CDR1 SGHRS and CDR2 YFSETQ. Trimming took 3 bases from V and 2 from J; bases not matched to a gene: 7. CDR3 sequence: CASSSTGSTNYGYTF. CDR3 in DNA: TGCGCCAGCAGCTCGACAGGGTCGACGAACTATGGCTACACCTTC. The complete variable domain, with remaining parts taken from reference TRBV5-1 and TRBJ1-2, reads KAGVTQTPRYLIKTRGQQVTLSCSPISGHRSVSWYQQTPGQGLQFLFEYFSETQRNKGNFPGRFSGRQFSNSRSEMNVSTLELGDSALYLCASSSTGSTNYGYTFGSGTRLTVV.